This entry lists 19 T cell receptor beta chains sequenced from one sample in a study of patients and donors after allogeneic stem cell transplantation. TCRdb independently ran MiXCR on the RT-PCR reads; one entry per CDR3 protein. The sample includes about 200,000 distinct CDR3 sequences, around two fifths of them seen just once. Sequencing used blood, either unsorted or a sorted T cell fraction (not recorded which). These receptors were taken from a human donor who was either an allogeneic HSCT recipient or a stem cell or donor lymphocyte infusion donor (not recorded which). It is not recorded whose cells these are; they may come from a transplant donor.

This clonotype was found a few times. The rearrangement joins TRBV28 to TRBJ2-7; the D is unclear. CDR3 length equals 11 residues. The germline gives CDR1 MDHEN, CDR2 SYDVKM. The V gene lost 5 bases and the J gene lost 2 bases, with 4 bases spanning the gap. CDR3 DNA: TGTGCCAGCAGTGTGACCTACGAGCAGTACTTC. This sequence encodes CASSVTYEQYF.

This clonotype was recorded a few times. The chain joins TRBV7-9 to TRBJ1-6; tentative D call: TRBD1 (5 bases). V lost 7 bases to trimming and J lost 2 bases, with 18 bases between them. Germline assignment: CDR1 SEHNR and CDR2 FQNEAQ (reference sequence). This CDR3 has 17 amino acids. CDR3 protein: CASNRITGATYNSPLHF. CDR3 bases: TGTGCCAGCAACCGCATAACAGGCGCCACCTATAATTCACCCCTCCACTTT.

This sequence joins TRBV5-1 and TRBJ1-1; D possibly corresponds to TRBD1 (6 bases). The length of the CDR3 is 16 residues. CDR1 SGHRS and CDR2 YFSETQ come from the germline V gene. Deletions cut 0 bases from V and 4 bases from J, with 16 bases between. For the CDR3, the DNA is TGCGCCAGCAGCTTGGGTGGTGGCAGGGGAGCCACTGAAGCTTTCTTT. Amino acids: CASSLGGGRGATEAFF.

This clonotype has a handful of counts. This chain links TRBV10-3 with TRBJ2-5; D gene uncertain. Germline assignment: CDR1 ENHRY and CDR2 SYGVKD. The ends were cut back, 11 bases at V and 1 base at J, with 14 bases in the middle. The CDR3 has 13 amino acids. The CDR3 nucleotides read TGTGCCGCGGCCGTCCGAGTCCAAGAGACCCAGTACTTC. Residues: CAAAVRVQETQYF.

There are a few counts of this clonotype. The V gene is TRBV20-1, the J gene TRBJ2-3; 12 nucleotides line up with TRBD2. CDR3 length equals 15 residues. V was pared by 5 bases and J by 0 bases, with 3 bases of the junction left unmatched. From germline, CDR1 is DFQATT and CDR2 SNEGSKA (reference sequence). For the CDR3, the DNA is TGCAGTGCTTGGACTAGCGGGGATAGCACAGATACGCAGTATTTT. Amino acids: CSAWTSGDSTDTQYF.

The chain joins TRBV28 to TRBJ1-1; the D gene is possibly TRBD1 (5 bases). The germline CDR1 and CDR2 sequences are MDHEN and SYDVKM. The length of the CDR3 is 14 residues. Trimming cost V 2 bases and J 3 bases, with 10 bases left between them. Here the CDR3 DNA reads TGTGCCAGCAGTTTAACGGGGGAAGACACTGAAGCTTTCTTT. Translated, it gives CASSLTGEDTEAFF.

The gene calls are TRBV6-2 or TRBV6-3 and TRBJ1-5; no clear D. V gave up 4 bases and J gave up 3 bases, with 10 bases separating them. There are 14 residues in the CDR3. CDR1 is MNHEY, CDR2 SVGEGT, per germline. The DNA for the CDR3 is TGTGCCAGCAGTTGGGAAGGCTACAATCAGCCCCAGCATTTT. It translates to CASSWEGYNQPQHF.

This chain connects TRBV20-1 to TRBJ2-7; D is undetermined. In germline, CDR1 is DFQATT, CDR2 SNEGSKA (reference sequence). The CDR3 is 14 amino acids. The ends were cut back, 7 bases at V and 2 bases at J, with 18 bases in the middle. CDR3 in amino acids: CSVQRPHSAYEQYF. CDR3 nucleotide sequence: TGCAGTGTTCAGAGGCCTCACTCAGCCTACGAGCAGTACTTC.

The chain recombines TRBV15 with TRBJ1-2; D is possibly TRBD1 (6 bases). The CDR3 extends over 13 amino acids. The germline V gene encodes CDR1 LNHNV and CDR2 YYDKDF (reference sequence). The V gene lost 9 bases and the J gene lost 6 bases, with 17 bases spanning the gap. The CDR3 loop reads CATSDSNRDGYTF. The CDR3 coding sequence is TGTGCCACTAGCGACTCGAACAGGGATGGCTACACCTTC.

A few counts support this clonotype. The CDR3 DNA follows: TGTGCCAGCAGTTCGGGGTGGGAGGGAAACACCATATATTTT. Translated, it gives CASSSGWEGNTIYF. The V gene is TRBV6-5, the J gene TRBJ1-3; D not certain. The length of the CDR3 is 14 residues. CDR1 and CDR2 (germline): MNHEY, SVGAGI. Trimming cost V 4 bases and J 4 bases, with 11 bases left between them.

This chain links TRBV27 with TRBJ2-3; perhaps TRBD2 as D (5 bases). CDR1 and CDR2 from the germline V gene are MNHEY and SMNVEV (reference sequence). The CDR3 is 13 residues long. V was pared by 5 bases and J by 5 bases, with 11 bases between. The CDR3 is CASSLARKDTQYF. CDR3 DNA sequence: TGTGCCAGCAGTCTAGCAAGAAAAGATACGCAGTATTTT.

The chain links TRBV30 to TRBJ2-7, with D unclear. The germline CDR1 and CDR2 sequences are GTSNPN and SVGIG (reference sequence). CDR3 length: 14 residues. Trimming pared 3 bases from V and 4 bases from J, leaving 16 bases between. The CDR3: CAWSALGSGYEQYF. CDR3 nucleotides: TGTGCCTGGAGCGCCCTCGGCTCCGGATACGAGCAGTACTTC.

The V gene is TRBV9, the J gene TRBJ2-1, with 8 bases identical to TRBD1. The CDR3 is 17 amino acids. With 0 bases clipped from V and 7 bases from J, the junction kept 12 bases outside the gene matches. Germline CDR1 reads SGDLS; CDR2 reads YYNGEE. DNA for the CDR3: TGTGCCAGCAGCGTAGTGGCCCCGACAGGGGCGAGAAATGAGCAGTTCTTC. Translation: CASSVVAPTGARNEQFF.

This chain links TRBV9 with TRBJ2-5; D may be TRBD2 (5 bases). The CDR3 covers 14 residues. Germline assignment: CDR1 SGDLS and CDR2 YYNGEE. Deletions cut 0 bases from V and 5 bases from J, with 11 bases between. CDR3 sequence: CASSVGGGTETQYF. The CDR3 region has the DNA TGTGCCAGCAGCGTAGGCGGAGGTACGGAGACCCAGTACTTC. The full variable domain, rest sourced from reference TRBV9 and TRBJ2-5, is DSGVTQTPKHLITATGQRVTLRCSPRSGDLSVYWYQQSLDQGLQFLIQYYNGEERAKGNILERFSAQQFPDLHSELNLSSLELGDSALYFCASSVGGGTETQYFGPGTRLLVL.

V gene TRBV6-5 combines with J gene TRBJ2-5, with 7 positions matching TRBD1. Trimming removed 9 bases from V and 2 bases from J; junction bases left unmatched: 3. Per germline, CDR1 MNHEY and CDR2 SVGAGI. The length of the CDR3 is 12 residues. The CDR3 protein is CASGDRQETQYF. The CDR3 bases are TGTGCCAGTGGGGACAGACAAGAGACCCAGTACTTC.

This clonotype has only a few counts. CDR3 sequence (DNA): TGTGCCAGCAGTGGCTCAGGGCTCACTGAAGCTTTCTTT. This codes for CASSGSGLTEAFF. This chain uses TRBV12-3 or TRBV12-4 with TRBJ1-1; D may be TRBD1 (5 bases). Trimming took 5 bases from V and 4 from J, leaving 11 bases between them. The CDR3 length is 13 residues.

This clonotype was seen ten or more times. The V gene is TRBV7-3, the J gene TRBJ2-1; TRBD1 aligns across 9 bases. The germline V gene encodes CDR1 SGHTA and CDR2 FQGTGA. The CDR3 has 14 residues. The junction had 4 bases not matched to a gene; V was cut back by 4 bases and J by 6 bases. The chain's CDR3 is CASSSGTGSNEQFF. The CDR3 nucleotides are TGTGCCAGCAGCTCAGGGACAGGGAGCAATGAGCAGTTCTTC.

This chain connects TRBV5-1 to TRBJ2-1; D not certain. Per the germline V gene, CDR1 is SGHRS and CDR2 is YFSETQ. The length of the CDR3 is 13 residues. V shed 1 base and J shed 4 bases, with 6 bases lying between them. The CDR3 here is CASSLPPYNEQFF. CDR3 DNA: TGCGCCAGCAGCTTGCCCCCTTACAATGAGCAGTTCTTC.

This clonotype occurred a few times. The CDR3 bases are TGTGCCAGCAGTCGGACAGGGGGGACCTACACCTTC. It translates to CASSRTGGTYTF. The gene calls are TRBV5-4 and TRBJ1-2; 10 nucleotides match TRBD1. The germline CDR1 and CDR2 sequences are SGHNT and YYREEE (reference sequence). The CDR3 sequence is 12 residues long. V gave up 5 bases and J gave up 10 bases; unmatched junction bases: 5.